A single sample gave rise to the 9 T cell receptor beta chains below, sequenced in a study of monozygotic twins with cystic fibrosis. Using immunoSEQ multiplex PCR, the repertoire was profiled, and TCRdb retains in-frame clones only, with some absent. The table lists 34,000 or so clones, around 90% of them singletons. Sequencing was done on a sample of blood. Source of these receptors: a boy aged 2 to 9 with cystic fibrosis.

V gene TRBV5-4 combines with J gene TRBJ2-7, with TRBD1 matching 8 bases. This CDR3 is built from 17 residues. With V trimmed by 4 bases and J by 1 base, 13 bases remained unmatched. Germline loops: CDR1 SGHNT, CDR2 YYREEE (reference sequence). The CDR3 region has the DNA TGTGCCAGCAGCAGAGGACAGGGAGGTTCTCTTTCCTACGAGCAGTACTTC. Protein: CASSRGQGGSLSYEQYF.

The V gene is TRBV7-2, the J gene TRBJ1-1; D may be TRBD1 (5 bases). The CDR3 extends over 16 amino acids. Trimming took off 2 bases at V and 0 bases at J, with 13 bases between the two ends. Per the germline V gene, CDR1 is SGHTA and CDR2 is FQGNSA. The CDR3 sequence: CASSLWGRGLNTEAFF. CDR3 DNA sequence: TGTGCCAGCAGCTTATGGGGTAGGGGACTGAACACTGAAGCTTTCTTT.

The CDR3 DNA reads as TGTGCCAGCAGCTTTGGTGAAGCTTTCTTT. The encoded protein is CASSFGEAFF. The chain joins TRBV5-8 to TRBJ1-1; D is unclear. V lost 2 bases, J lost 7 bases, and 3 bases lay in between. CDR3 length equals 10 residues. CDR1 is SGHTS and CDR2 is YDEGEE in the germline V gene.

A single count supports this clone. J is TRBJ2-3 and V is TRBV29-1, with D tentatively TRBD1 (7 bases). Germline assignment: CDR1 SQVTM and CDR2 ANQGSEA. V gave up 7 bases and J gave up 7 bases, with 24 bases separating them. There are 15 residues in the CDR3. CDR3: CSEAEGAGGSNTQYF. DNA of the CDR3: TGCAGCGAAGCGGAGGGGGCAGGGGGTTCAAATACGCAGTATTTT.

J is TRBJ1-6 and V is TRBV27; D gene uncertain. With 4 bases removed from V and 8 bases from J, the gap between germline ends came to 18 bases. The CDR3 length is 16 residues. CDR1 MNHEY and CDR2 SMNVEV come from the germline V gene (reference sequence). The DNA for the CDR3 is TGTGCCAGCAGTTATGTAGCAGGTCCATTGGATTCACCCCTCCACTTT. Translating it yields CASSYVAGPLDSPLHF.

The chain is built from TRBV4-2 and TRBJ2-7; 10 nucleotides line up with TRBD2. V shed 0 bases and J 1 base; nucleotides not matched to a gene: 0. CDR3 length equals 15 residues. Germline-derived CDR1 and CDR2 are LGHNA and YNFKEQ. Here the CDR3 reads CASSQDSGGSYEQYF. The DNA of the CDR3 is TGTGCCAGCAGCCAAGATAGCGGGGGGTCCTACGAGCAGTACTTC.

This chain connects TRBV6-5 to TRBJ2-1; 14 bases agree with TRBD2. CDR3 length equals 15 residues. Germline values: CDR1 MNHEY, CDR2 SVGAGI. J was trimmed by 8 bases and V by 6 bases; bases with no gene match: 6. Here the CDR3 reads CASSPGTSGGYEQFF. Here the CDR3 DNA reads TGTGCCAGCAGCCCCGGGACTAGCGGGGGCTATGAGCAGTTCTTC.

This clone was recorded once. The rearrangement uses TRBV6-1 and TRBJ2-7, with unresolved D. Deletions cut 0 bases from V and 2 bases from J, with 14 bases between. Germline V gene sequence: CDR1 MNHNS, CDR2 SASEGT. The CDR3 covers 16 residues. CDR3 amino acids: CASSEAPSVGTYEQYF. The CDR3 DNA sequence: TGTGCCAGCAGTGAAGCCCCCTCGGTAGGGACCTACGAGCAGTACTTC.

The V and J genes are TRBV27 and TRBJ2-7; D is unresolved. Trimming shortened V by 5 bases and J by 7 bases, and 15 bases separated the two germline ends. Germline CDR1 and CDR2: MNHEY and SMNVEV (reference sequence). The CDR3 contains 13 residues. CDR3 sequence (DNA): TGTGCCAGCAGTCCCTACCAAGGTATTGAGCAGTACTTC. This translates into CASSPYQGIEQYF.